One sample yielded the 8 T cell receptor beta chains listed below, sequenced in a study of blood T cells in healthy people across ages. Alongside a J-beta primer mix, a sample-barcoded 5' primer served in a second PCR lasting roughly 7 to 12 cycles. Each CDR3 protein is one row after TCRdb ran MiXCR on the 5' RACE reads. The table has 650,000 to 800,000 distinct CDR3 sequences, approximately 52% seen once. The source material was blood. The source is a woman older than 75 in good health.

This clonotype was counted at least ten times. The chain links TRBV6-1 to TRBJ1-2; possibly TRBD1 for D (6 bases). The CDR3 extends over 14 amino acids. Trimming pared 2 bases from V and 8 bases from J, leaving 15 bases between. CDR1 is MNHNS, CDR2 SASEGT, per germline. The DNA for the CDR3 is TGTGCCAGCAGTGAATTAGGGGGGCTAGAAGGCTACACCTTC. It encodes CASSELGGLEGYTF.

The J gene is TRBJ2-4, the V gene TRBV7-9, with D perhaps TRBD1 or TRBD2 (5 bases each). V shed 5 bases and J shed 8 bases, with 16 bases lying between them. The CDR3 is 14 residues long. Per the germline V gene, CDR1 is SEHNR and CDR2 is FQNEAQ (reference sequence). The CDR3 loop is CASSLQLLGDIQYF. The CDR3 bases are TGTGCCAGCAGCCTACAACTCTTGGGGGACATTCAGTACTTC.

The CDR3 protein is CSVAVSGGYNEQFF. The CDR3 nucleotides are TGCAGCGTTGCCGTGAGCGGGGGTTACAATGAGCAGTTCTTC. The chain recombines TRBV29-1 with TRBJ2-1; TRBD2 matches 8 bases. Germline CDR1 and CDR2: SQVTM and ANQGSEA. V was clipped by 4 bases and J by 4 bases; unmatched bases: 6. The CDR3 covers 14 residues.

At least ten counts were recorded for this clonotype. The chain uses TRBV5-1 and TRBJ2-5; 7 bases are shared with TRBD2. This CDR3 has 15 residues. Germline values: CDR1 SGHRS, CDR2 YFSETQ. Trimming removed 3 bases from V and 3 bases from J; junction bases left unmatched: 8. The CDR3 sequence: CASSYGWGGEETQYF. The CDR3 bases are TGCGCCAGCAGCTATGGCTGGGGGGGAGAAGAGACCCAGTACTTC.

This clonotype was picked up many times. The chain has TRBV4-1 and TRBJ2-1; D is uncertain. The CDR3 spans 14 residues. Germline CDR1 is MGHRA and CDR2 is YSYEKL. The V and J ends lost 0 bases and 9 bases respectively, with 12 bases between them. DNA of the CDR3: TGCGCCAGCAGCCAAGATCGATCGGTTCCTGAGCAGTTCTTC. Amino acids: CASSQDRSVPEQFF.

Of note for this clonotype: Sequence at one end of the junction differs from germline and may be a read error. This chain uses TRBV9 with TRBJ2-3, with 7 bases fitting TRBD2. From germline, CDR1 is SGDLS and CDR2 YYNGEE. This CDR3 region has 16 residues. The CDR3 coding sequence is TGTGCCAACAGCGTAGAGGGTTCAGGAGCGGGGAATACGCAGTATTTT. Residues: CANSVEGSGAGNTQYF.

For this clonotype: Being one base from a much bigger clone, this may be a read error. The genes are TRBV7-9 and TRBJ2-7; no definite D call. Germline CDR1 is SEHNR and CDR2 is FQNEAQ (reference sequence). V gave up 5 bases and J gave up 3 bases, with 11 bases separating them. The CDR3 length is 13 residues. CDR3 sequence: CASSVLDRYEQYF. The DNA of the CDR3 is TGTGCCAGCAGCGTATTGGACCGCTACGAGCAGTACTTC.

This clonotype was seen many times. The chain uses TRBV6-5 and TRBJ2-1; D uncertain. The CDR3 extends over 15 amino acids. Trimming took 8 bases from V and 0 from J, leaving 14 bases between them. CDR1 is MNHEY and CDR2 is SVGAGI in the germline V gene. In nucleotides, the CDR3 is TGTGCCAGCGGCCCGACTGCAAACTCCTACAATGAGCAGTTCTTC. It codes for CASGPTANSYNEQFF.